This note documents a single T cell receptor beta chain sequence. The sample originates from a study of cytomegalovirus exposure and HLA in healthy donors. The CDR3 spans 15 residues. Between the trimmed V and J ends, which lost 6 bases and 3 bases, there was a span of 18 bases. Per germline, CDR1 KGHSH and CDR2 LQKENI. A multiplex PCR was run with 60 Vbeta primers and 13 Jbeta primers. Using immunoSEQ multiplex PCR, the repertoire was profiled, and TCRdb retains in-frame clones only, with some absent. This sample carries 90,000 to 150,000 clones, 80% to 85% of them seen once, and the ten largest clones take less than 2.5%.

The receptor comes from a woman in her 40s in good health and CMV-seronegative. The sample taken for sequencing was PBMCs. The genes are TRBV18 and TRBJ2-7; D unclear. The CDR3 region is CASSQVGGPYYEQYF. The CDR3 nucleotides are TGTGCCAGCTCCCAGGTCGGTGGCCCATACTACGAGCAGTACTTC.